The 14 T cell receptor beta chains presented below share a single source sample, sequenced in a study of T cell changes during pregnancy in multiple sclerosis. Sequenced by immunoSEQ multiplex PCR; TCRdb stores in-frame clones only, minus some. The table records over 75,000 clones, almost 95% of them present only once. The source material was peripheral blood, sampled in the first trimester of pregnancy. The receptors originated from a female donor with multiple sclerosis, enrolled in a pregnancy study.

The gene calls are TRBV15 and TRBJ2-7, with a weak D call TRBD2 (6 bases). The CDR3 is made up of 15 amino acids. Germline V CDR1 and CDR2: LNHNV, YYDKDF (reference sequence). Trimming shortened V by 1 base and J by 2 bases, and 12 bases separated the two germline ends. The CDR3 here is CATSRVGGGTYEQYF. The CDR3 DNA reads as TGTGCCACCAGCAGAGTGGGAGGAGGGACCTACGAGCAGTACTTC.

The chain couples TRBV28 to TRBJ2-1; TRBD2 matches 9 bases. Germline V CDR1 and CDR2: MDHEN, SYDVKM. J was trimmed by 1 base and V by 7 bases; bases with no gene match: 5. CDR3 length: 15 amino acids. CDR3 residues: CASIRTSGSYNEQFF. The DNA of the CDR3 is TGTGCCAGCATCAGAACTAGCGGGTCCTACAATGAGCAGTTCTTC.

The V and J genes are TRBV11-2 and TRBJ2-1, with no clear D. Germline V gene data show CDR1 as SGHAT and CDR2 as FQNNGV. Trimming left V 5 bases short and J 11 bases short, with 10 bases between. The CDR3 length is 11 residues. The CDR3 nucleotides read TGTGCCAGCAGCAATACCGGTAAGCAGTTCTTC. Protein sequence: CASSNTGKQFF.

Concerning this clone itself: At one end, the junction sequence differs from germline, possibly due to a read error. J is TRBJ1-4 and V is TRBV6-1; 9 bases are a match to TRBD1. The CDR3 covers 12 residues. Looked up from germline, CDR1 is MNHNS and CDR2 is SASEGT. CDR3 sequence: CASRASGTGCIF. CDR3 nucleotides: TGTGCCAGCAGGGCGTCTGGGACAGGGTGTATTTTT.

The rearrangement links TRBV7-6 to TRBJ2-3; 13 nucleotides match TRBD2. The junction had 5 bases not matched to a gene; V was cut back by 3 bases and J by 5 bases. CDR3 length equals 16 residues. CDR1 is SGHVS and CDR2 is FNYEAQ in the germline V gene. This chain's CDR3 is CASSLGTSGTRDTQYF. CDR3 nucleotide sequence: TGTGCCAGCAGCTTGGGGACTAGCGGGACGCGAGATACGCAGTATTTT.

CDR3 loop: CASSYLGQPYNEQFF. CDR3 in DNA: TGTGCCAGCAGCTACCTCGGACAGCCGTACAATGAGCAGTTCTTC. This chain connects TRBV5-5 to TRBJ2-1; D possibly corresponds to TRBD1 (6 bases). From germline, CDR1 is SGHKS and CDR2 YYEKEE (reference sequence). V was pared by 3 bases and J by 4 bases, with 14 bases between. This CDR3 is 15 amino acids long.

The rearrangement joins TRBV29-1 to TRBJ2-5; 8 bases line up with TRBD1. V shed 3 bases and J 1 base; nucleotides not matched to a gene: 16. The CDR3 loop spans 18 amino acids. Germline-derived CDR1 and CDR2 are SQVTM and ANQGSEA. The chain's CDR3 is CSVDRGGTGRGAQETQYF. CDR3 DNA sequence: TGCAGCGTTGACCGTGGGGGGACAGGCCGCGGGGCCCAAGAGACCCAGTACTTC.

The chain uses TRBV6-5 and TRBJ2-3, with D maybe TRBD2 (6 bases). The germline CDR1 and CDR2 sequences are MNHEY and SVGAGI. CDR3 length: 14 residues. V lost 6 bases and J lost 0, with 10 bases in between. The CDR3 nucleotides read TGTGCCAGCAGGGCTAGCGAGAGCACAGATACGCAGTATTTT. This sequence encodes CASRASESTDTQYF.

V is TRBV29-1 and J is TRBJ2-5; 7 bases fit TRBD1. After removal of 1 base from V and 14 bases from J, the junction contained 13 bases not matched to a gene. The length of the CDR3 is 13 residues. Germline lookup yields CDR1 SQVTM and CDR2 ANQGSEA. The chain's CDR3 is CSVEGPWDSIPYF. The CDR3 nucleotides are TGCAGCGTTGAAGGACCCTGGGACAGCATCCCATACTTC.

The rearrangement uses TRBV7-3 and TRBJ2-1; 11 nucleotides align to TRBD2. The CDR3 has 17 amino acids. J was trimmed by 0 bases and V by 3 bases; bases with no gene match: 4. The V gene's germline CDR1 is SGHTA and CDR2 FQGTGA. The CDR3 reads CASSLPSGGSSYNEQFF. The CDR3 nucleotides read TGTGCCAGCAGCTTGCCTAGCGGGGGGAGCTCCTACAATGAGCAGTTCTTC.

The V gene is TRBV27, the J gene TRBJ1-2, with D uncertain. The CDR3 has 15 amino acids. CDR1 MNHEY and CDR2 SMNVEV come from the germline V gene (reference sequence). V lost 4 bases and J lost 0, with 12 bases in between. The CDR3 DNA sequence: TGTGCCAGCAGTTCCGGAACCGGAGCTAACTATGGCTACACCTTC. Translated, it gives CASSSGTGANYGYTF.

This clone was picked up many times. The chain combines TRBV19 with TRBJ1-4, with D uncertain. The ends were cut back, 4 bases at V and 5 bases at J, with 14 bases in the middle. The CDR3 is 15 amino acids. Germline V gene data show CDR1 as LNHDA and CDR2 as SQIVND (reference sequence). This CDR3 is CASSTKTQTNEKLFF. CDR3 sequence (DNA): TGTGCCAGTAGTACCAAGACACAAACAAATGAAAAACTGTTTTTT.

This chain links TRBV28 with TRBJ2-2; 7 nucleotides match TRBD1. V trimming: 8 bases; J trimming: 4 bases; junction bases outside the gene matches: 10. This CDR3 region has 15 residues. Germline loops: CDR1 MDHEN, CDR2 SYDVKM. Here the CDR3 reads CASSYGQAATGELFF. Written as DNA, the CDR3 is TGTGCCAGCTCCTACGGACAGGCGGCCACCGGGGAGCTGTTTTTT.

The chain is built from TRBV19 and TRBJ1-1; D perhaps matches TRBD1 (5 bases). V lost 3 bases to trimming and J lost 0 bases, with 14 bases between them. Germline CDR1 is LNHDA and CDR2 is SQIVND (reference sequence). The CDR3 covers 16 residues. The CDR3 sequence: CASSMAQGSMNTEAFF. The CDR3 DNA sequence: TGTGCCAGTAGTATGGCCCAGGGCAGCATGAACACTGAAGCTTTCTTT.